This section outlines one TCR beta chain sequence together with its context. This clonotype has ten or more counts. Its antigen remains unidentified. No quality values exist for individual bases; no much larger clone is one base distant. The time point label, as the study defines it: newly diagnosed GD, antithyroid drugs for less than 3 months. For both TCR sequencing and RNA sequencing, RNA was extracted from PBMCs using TRIzol. The diagnosis of Graves' disease followed American Thyroid Association guidelines. Patients were recruited from an endocrinology department in Xi'an, China. Each patient gave around 9 milliliters of peripheral blood, collected in an EDTA anticoagulant tube. Ficoll Paque Plus density gradient separation was used to isolate PBMCs, and no further T cell sorting was performed. An Agilent 2100 Bioanalyzer and agarose gel were used to check RNA quality, and a NanoDrop 2000 was used to measure RNA concentration.

Library method: multiplex PCR. The reads were generated on an Illumina HiSeq 4000. CDR3 regions were amplified by Arm-PCR with iRepertoire HTBI primers to construct TCR beta libraries. Before sequencing, the PCR products underwent gel purification. The authors processed their data as follows. Gene usage analysis of CDR3 amino acid clonotypes relied on the roughly 64 TRBV and 15 or so TRBJ segments identified across samples. COPE and FqMerger were used to merge filtered high-quality paired reads into contigs. Contigs were aligned with BLAST to IMGT TRBV, TRBD and TRBJ reference genes, and CDR3 was defined per IMGT. Any clonotype with a frequency above 0.1% was counted as a highly expanded clone. Shannon entropy was used to measure repertoire diversity, and the Gini coefficient was used to measure V-J evenness. Public clonotypes were defined as clonotypes shared by more than one individual. TCRdb trimmed the raw reads at Q25, called clones with MiXCR and kept productive beta chains. Every entry covers one CDR3 protein and lists the most common genes and DNA from its rows. These V and J calls originate from TCRdb's pipeline instead of the authors' own analysis. The sample yields approximately 300,000 distinct CDR3 sequences; approximately 20% were counted once. The ten largest account for about 38% of the sample.

This sample was taken from a study of regulatory T cells in long-lasting Graves disease (dated by TCRdb to the early 2020s). About the investigation overall: Antithyroid drugs had been taken for less than 3 months by newly diagnosed Graves' disease patients. Peripheral blood TCR sequencing and RNA sequencing compared persistent Graves' disease patients with newly diagnosed Graves' disease patients. The study took place in China and was registered as a clinical trial. A total of roughly 35 samples underwent TCR sequencing: about 13 from persistent and 20 from newly diagnosed Graves' disease patients. The research as a whole found: A larger number of public clonotypes was shared among persistent patients (about 2,700) than among newly diagnosed patients (about 990). Persistent Graves' disease patients showed lower TCR Shannon entropy and fewer highly expanded clones than newly diagnosed patients, suggesting clonal expansion. Only the TCR beta chain was sequenced and analyzed. The small sample size was acknowledged by the authors as a limitation that may reduce accuracy. Only peripheral blood was studied, because thyroid tissue, the primary lesion, was inaccessible. Preferential use of TRBV28, TRBJ1-2 and TRBJ2-5 was observed in persistent disease, whereas TRBV20-1 and TRBJ2-1 were favored in newly diagnosed disease.

V loses 6 bases at its end and J loses 4 bases; junction bases beyond the gene matches: 15. CDR1 SGHTA and CDR2 FQGNSA were looked up in the germline V gene. The CDR3 runs 20 amino acids, cysteine and phenylalanine included. Only the CDR3 part of the read is kept: 60 bases, read in frame from the first base. The chain was built from TRBV7-2 and TRBJ2-1, with 16 bases matching TRBD2. The sample here was peripheral blood mononuclear cells (PBMCs), taken at new diagnosis, from a patient treated with antithyroid drugs. The sequence was obtained from a female donor with Graves disease. In nucleotides, the sequence is TGTGCCAGCAGATCCCCAGGGGGACTAGCGGGAGGGCCCGAATACAATGAGCAGTTCTTC. This sequence encodes CASRSPGGLAGGPEYNEQFF.